The 23 T cell receptor beta chains in this list originate from one sample, sequenced in a study of early T cells in non-severe SARS-CoV-2 infection. TCRdb fed the 5' RACE reads into MiXCR, producing one record per CDR3 protein. The sample consists of tens of thousands of distinct CDR3 sequences, 5% to 6% of them appearing once. Material for sequencing was whole blood. These receptors all stem from an adult who was a healthcare worker with PCR-confirmed SARS-CoV-2 infection or an uninfected control (not recorded which).

This clonotype came up many times. The chain recombines TRBV12-3 or TRBV12-4 with TRBJ2-7; 7 bases line up with TRBD2. The ends lost 10 bases at V and 4 bases at J; junction bases unmatched: 10. CDR3 length: 13 amino acids. Here the CDR3 reads CATSRRETYEQYF. The DNA of the CDR3 is TGTGCCACCTCCCGGCGGGAGACTTACGAGCAGTACTTC.

This clonotype came up many times. CDR3: CASSPGGGASNTEAFF. CDR3 nucleotides: TGTGCCAGCAGCCCCGGGGGGGGGGCTTCGAACACTGAAGCTTTCTTT. This chain uses TRBV7-9 with TRBJ1-1; D is possibly TRBD1 (6 bases). V was cut by 5 bases and J by 1 base, with 17 bases left in between. The length of the CDR3 is 16 residues. Germline lookup yields CDR1 SEHNR and CDR2 FQNEAQ (reference sequence).

Many counts were recorded for this clonotype. The rearrangement joins TRBV7-2 to TRBJ1-2; D uncertain. The CDR3 length is 13 residues. Germline values: CDR1 SGHTA, CDR2 FQGNSA. With 2 bases removed from V and 7 bases from J, the gap between germline ends came to 11 bases. In DNA, the CDR3 is TGTGCCAGCAGCTTAAGGAATAGAGGTGGCTACACCTTC. Its protein product is CASSLRNRGGYTF.

This clonotype was detected many times. The chain joins TRBV27 to TRBJ2-7, with 8 bases that match TRBD2. Germline V CDR1 and CDR2: MNHEY, SMNVEV (reference sequence). After removal of 4 bases from V and 3 bases from J, the junction contained 5 bases not matched to a gene. The length of the CDR3 is 14 residues. CDR3 sequence (DNA): TGTGCCAGCAGTTCTCGGGCGGGAGGCTACGAGCAGTACTTC. Its protein product is CASSSRAGGYEQYF.

This clonotype was detected ten times or more. V and J are TRBV19 and TRBJ2-4; 7 positions match TRBD2. The CDR3 loop spans 13 amino acids. Trimming took 4 bases from V and 13 from J; bases not matched to a gene: 10. Germline V gene lookup returns CDR1 LNHDA and CDR2 SQIVND (reference sequence). CDR3 sequence reads: CASSNMGRERQYF. The CDR3 nucleotides read TGTGCCAGTAGTAATATGGGGCGGGAGAGGCAGTACTTC.

The rearrangement joins TRBV20-1 to TRBJ2-1; 12 bases align to TRBD2. The germline CDR1 and CDR2 sequences are DFQATT and SNEGSKA (reference sequence). V was pared by 0 bases and J by 1 base, with 1 base of the junction left unmatched. The CDR3 totals 16 residues. The CDR3 loop is CSARELAGGSYNEQFF. In DNA form, the CDR3 reads TGCAGTGCTAGAGAACTAGCGGGAGGATCCTACAATGAGCAGTTCTTC.

This clonotype was seen ten or more times. The V and J genes are TRBV4-3 and TRBJ2-7; 8 positions agree with TRBD2. In germline, CDR1 is LGHNA, CDR2 YSLEER. The CDR3 sequence is 16 residues long. Unmatched junction bases numbered 7, after V lost 0 bases and J lost 3 bases. The CDR3 region has the DNA TGCGCCAGCAGCCAAGATAGCGGACTAGCCCGCTACGAGCAGTACTTC. This codes for CASSQDSGLARYEQYF.

In its sample, this clonotype was seen many times. V gene TRBV5-4 combines with J gene TRBJ1-1; possibly TRBD1 for D (5 bases). The CDR3 has 15 amino acids. The V gene's germline CDR1 is SGHNT and CDR2 YYREEE (reference sequence). The V gene lost 2 bases and the J gene lost 11 bases, with 22 bases spanning the gap. This CDR3 is CASSLTGSRAFRAFF. CDR3 sequence (DNA): TGTGCCAGCAGCTTAACAGGATCAAGGGCTTTCAGGGCTTTCTTT.

In its sample, this clonotype was seen many times. The chain is built from TRBV4-1 and TRBJ2-7, with 9 nucleotides matching TRBD1. This CDR3 has 16 amino acids. Trimming at V came to 1 base and at J to 5 bases, leaving 9 bases not matched to a gene. Germline CDR1 MGHRA, CDR2 YSYEKL. For the CDR3, the DNA is TGCGCCAGCAGCCAAGTTCCCGGACAGGGGCCCCACGAGCAGTACTTC. It codes for CASSQVPGQGPHEQYF.

This clonotype was seen ten or more times. This chain uses TRBV7-9 with TRBJ2-3; 10 bases match TRBD2. V was pared by 5 bases and J by 2 bases, with 7 bases of the junction left unmatched. This CDR3 has 16 residues. CDR1 and CDR2 from the germline V gene are SEHNR and FQNEAQ (reference sequence). The CDR3 loop reads CASSTGLAAATDTQYF. As DNA, the CDR3 is TGTGCCAGCAGCACTGGACTAGCGGCGGCCACAGATACGCAGTATTTT.

This clonotype was picked up many times. The chain carries TRBV9 and TRBJ2-7; a weak D match, TRBD2 (5 bases). CDR1 is SGDLS, CDR2 YYNGEE, per germline. The CDR3 contains 13 residues. V was clipped by 4 bases and J by 7 bases, with 15 bases between them. For the CDR3, the DNA is TGTGCCAGCAGCATCCGTGGAGGCGGGGAGCAGTACTTC. Protein product: CASSIRGGGEQYF.

This clonotype was observed at least ten times. J is TRBJ2-7 and V is TRBV29-1, with D perhaps assigned TRBD1 or TRBD2 (5 bases each). The germline V and J ends were trimmed by 4 bases and 5 bases, with 9 bases remaining between them. Per germline, CDR1 SQVTM and CDR2 ANQGSEA. The CDR3 runs to 11 residues. CDR3 region: CSVGDANEQYF. CDR3 coding DNA: TGCAGCGTTGGGGACGCCAACGAGCAGTACTTC.

The sample holds many counts of this clonotype. The V and J genes are TRBV4-2 and TRBJ2-5; perhaps TRBD2 as D (6 bases). The CDR3 consists of 16 residues. V was trimmed by 4 bases and J by 4 bases, leaving 19 bases between them. Germline V gene sequence: CDR1 LGHNA, CDR2 YNFKEQ. The CDR3 DNA is TGTGCCAGCAGCCCGACGTCTCGCCAGGGAGGAGAGACCCAGTACTTC. It translates to CASSPTSRQGGETQYF.

This clonotype was counted only a few times. This chain joins TRBV6-5 and TRBJ2-7; D gene uncertain. The V end lost 5 bases, the J end lost 0 bases, and 11 bases lay between the germline ends. The germline CDR1 and CDR2 sequences are MNHEY and SVGAGI. The CDR3 has 14 amino acids. The CDR3 bases are TGTGCCAGCAGTAGCCTTATGAGCTCCTACGAGCAGTACTTC. Its protein is CASSSLMSSYEQYF.

In its sample, this clonotype was seen many times. The chain has TRBV29-1 and TRBJ2-4; D gene ambiguous. V lost 1 base, J lost 0 bases, and 4 bases lay in between. This CDR3 region has 13 residues. The V gene's germline CDR1 is SQVTM and CDR2 ANQGSEA. The CDR3 DNA reads TGCAGCGTTGAAGGTTTAGCCAAAAACATTCAGTACTTC. Its translation: CSVEGLAKNIQYF.

This chain joins TRBV6-2 or TRBV6-3 and TRBJ2-5, with 10 nucleotides matching TRBD2. The trim removed 2 bases at V and 5 bases at J, leaving 5 bases unmatched. This CDR3 has 15 residues. The V gene's germline CDR1 is MNHEY and CDR2 SVGEGT. The CDR3 DNA sequence: TGTGCCAGCAGTTACCAAGGGACTAGCGAGGAGACCCAGTACTTC. Its translation: CASSYQGTSEETQYF.

This clonotype was detected ten times or more. The chain is built from TRBV19 and TRBJ2-5; tentatively, D is TRBD1 (6 bases). The V gene lost 4 bases and the J gene lost 4 bases, with 16 bases spanning the gap. Looked up from germline, CDR1 is LNHDA and CDR2 is SQIVND (reference sequence). CDR3 length: 15 residues. CDR3 sequence: CASSTYRVGVETQYF. The CDR3 DNA is TGTGCCAGTAGTACTTACAGGGTGGGGGTAGAGACCCAGTACTTC.

This clonotype was counted between two and nine times. V and J are TRBV5-4 and TRBJ1-1, with a possible D match to TRBD1 (6 bases). CDR3 length equals 12 residues. Germline V lookup: CDR1 SGHNT, CDR2 YYREEE (reference sequence). Trimming cost V 7 bases and J 11 bases, with 18 bases left between them. CDR3 nucleotides: TGTGCCAGCTCCACGGGAAGAGGGGGTGCTTTCTTT. Its translation: CASSTGRGGAFF. The whole variable domain, remainder taken from reference TRBV5-4 and TRBJ1-1, is ETGVTQSPTHLIKTRGQQVTLRCSSQSGHNTVSWYQQALGQGPQFIFQYYREEENGRGNFPPRFSGLQFPNYSSELNVNALELDDSALYLCASSTGRGGAFFGQGTRLTVV.

In this sample, this clonotype turned up a few times. The chain has TRBV28 and TRBJ2-4, with 7 positions matching TRBD2. Germline V gene sequence: CDR1 MDHEN, CDR2 SYDVKM. This CDR3 is 14 amino acids long. V shed 6 bases and J 1 base; nucleotides not matched to a gene: 3. The CDR3 region has the DNA TGTGCCAGCAGCACTAGCGCGGCCAAAAACATTCAGTACTTC. This sequence encodes CASSTSAAKNIQYF. Drawing the rest from reference TRBV28 and TRBJ2-4, the complete variable domain is DVKVTQSSRYLVKRTGEKVFLECVQDMDHENMFWYRQDPGLGLRLIYFSYDVKMKEKGDIPEGYSVSREKKERFSLILESASTNQTSMYLCASSTSAAKNIQYFGAGTRLSVL.

The sample holds many counts of this clonotype. The V gene is TRBV6-6, the J gene TRBJ1-2; D remains unclear. The CDR3 runs 13 residues. V was clipped by 5 bases and J by 0 bases, with 7 bases between them. Per germline, CDR1 MNHNY and CDR2 SVGAGI (reference sequence). The CDR3 region is CASSPGTNYGYTF. CDR3 DNA sequence: TGTGCCAGCAGTCCGGGTACTAACTATGGCTACACCTTC.

This clonotype is classed as medium-sized. V usage is TRBV20-1 and J usage is TRBJ2-7, with TRBD1 matching over 10 bases. The V and J ends lost 5 bases and 6 bases, in that order; junction bases with no gene match: 10. Germline assignment: CDR1 DFQATT and CDR2 SNEGSKA (reference sequence). The CDR3 extends over 14 amino acids. CDR3 amino acids: CSADPGDRGPEQYF. For the CDR3, the DNA is TGCAGTGCTGATCCGGGGGACAGGGGTCCCGAGCAGTACTTC.

In its sample, this clonotype was seen many times. The V and J genes are TRBV4-3 and TRBJ2-5; D call uncertain. CDR1 and CDR2 from the germline V gene are LGHNA and YSLEER. The CDR3 covers 14 residues. Trimming took off 1 base at V and 1 base at J, with 7 bases between the two ends. CDR3 sequence reads: CASSQGYLQETQYF. CDR3 DNA: TGCGCCAGCAGCCAAGGGTACCTCCAAGAGACCCAGTACTTC.

This clonotype was seen many times. This chain connects TRBV18 to TRBJ2-1, with 10 bases aligning to TRBD2. Trimming cost V 4 bases and J 9 bases; bases outside gene matches: 6. From germline, CDR1 is KGHSH and CDR2 LQKENI. The length of the CDR3 is 14 residues. The CDR3 coding sequence is TGTGCCAGCTCACTGCTCAGCGGGGGGGCTGAGCAGTTCTTC. Translating it yields CASSLLSGGAEQFF.